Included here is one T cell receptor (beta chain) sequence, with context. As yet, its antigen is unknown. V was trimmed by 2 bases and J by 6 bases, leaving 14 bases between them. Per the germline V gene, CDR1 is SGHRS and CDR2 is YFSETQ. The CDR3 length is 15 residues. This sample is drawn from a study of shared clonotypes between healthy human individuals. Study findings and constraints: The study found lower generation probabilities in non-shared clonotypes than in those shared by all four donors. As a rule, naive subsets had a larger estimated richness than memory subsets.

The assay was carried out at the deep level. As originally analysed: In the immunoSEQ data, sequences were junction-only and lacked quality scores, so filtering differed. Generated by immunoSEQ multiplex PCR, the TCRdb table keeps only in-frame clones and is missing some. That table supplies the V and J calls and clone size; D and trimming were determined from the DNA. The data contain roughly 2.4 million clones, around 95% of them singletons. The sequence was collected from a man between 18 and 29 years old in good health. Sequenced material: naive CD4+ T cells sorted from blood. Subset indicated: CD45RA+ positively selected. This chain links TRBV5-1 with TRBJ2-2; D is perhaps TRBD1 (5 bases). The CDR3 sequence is CASSFSQGLAGELFF. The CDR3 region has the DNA TGCGCCAGCAGCTTTTCTCAGGGCTTGGCCGGGGAGCTGTTTTTT.